Here is one TCR beta chain with its context. Antigen: not known. The data were obtained in a study of T cell responses to AZD1222 COVID-19 vaccine. Study observations and caveats: Just five or six AZD1222 recipients were seropositive at baseline.

The CDR3 consists of 15 residues. V dropped 7 bases and J dropped 9 bases, with 22 bases sitting between them. Germline CDR1 is MNHNY and CDR2 is SVGAGI (reference sequence). The assay was immunoSEQ multiplex PCR, and TCRdb's table has in-frame clones only and misses some. The table lists 150,000 to 200,000 clones, about 94% of them singletons, with about 9% in the top ten. The TCR comes from an adult in good health. The chain couples TRBV6-6 to TRBJ2-1; TRBD2 is a possible D gene (6 bases). The sample was peripheral blood, taken on day 0 of AZD1222 vaccination. In DNA form, the CDR3 reads TGTGCCAGCACCAACCCCGGGACTGGGGTAATTGAGCAGTTCTTC. Protein product: CASTNPGTGVIEQFF.